This T cell receptor beta chain was captured in a study of OX40 agonist ivuxolimab in advanced cancers. Anyone with autoimmune disease history or systemic immunosuppression was excluded. TCRdb's copy holds only in-frame clones and misses some; the assay was immunoSEQ multiplex PCR. In the table there are tens of thousands of clones, about 88% of which are singletons. This CDR3 spans 15 amino acids. Trimming removed 2 bases from V and 7 bases from J, with 18 bases in between. Germline assignment: CDR1 GTSNPN and CDR2 SVGIG (reference sequence). The TCR was taken from an adult with an advanced solid tumor such as melanoma, head and neck, liver or kidney cancer. J is TRBJ2-1 and V is TRBV30, with D tentatively TRBD2 (6 bases). This material consisted of CD4+ or CD8+ T cells sorted from blood, taken in a trial of the OX40 agonist ivuxolimab. CDR3 nucleotides: TGTGCCTGGAGTCACGGGGGTACCTTGGGGAATGAGCAGTTCTTC. Encoded protein: CAWSHGGTLGNEQFF.